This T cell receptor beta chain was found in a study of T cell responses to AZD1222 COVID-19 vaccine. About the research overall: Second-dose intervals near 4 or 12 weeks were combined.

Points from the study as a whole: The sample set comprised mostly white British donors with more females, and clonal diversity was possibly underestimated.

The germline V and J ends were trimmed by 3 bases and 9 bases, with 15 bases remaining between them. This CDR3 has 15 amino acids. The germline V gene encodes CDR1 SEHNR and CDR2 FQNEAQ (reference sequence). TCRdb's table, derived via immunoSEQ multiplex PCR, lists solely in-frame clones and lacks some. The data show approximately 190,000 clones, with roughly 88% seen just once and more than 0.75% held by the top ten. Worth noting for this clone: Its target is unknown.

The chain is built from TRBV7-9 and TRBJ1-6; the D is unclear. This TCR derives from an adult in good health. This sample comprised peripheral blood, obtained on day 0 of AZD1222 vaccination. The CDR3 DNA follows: TGTGCCAGCAGCTTCGCCTGGACCTCTGGTTCACCCCTCCACTTT. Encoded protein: CASSFAWTSGSPLHF.